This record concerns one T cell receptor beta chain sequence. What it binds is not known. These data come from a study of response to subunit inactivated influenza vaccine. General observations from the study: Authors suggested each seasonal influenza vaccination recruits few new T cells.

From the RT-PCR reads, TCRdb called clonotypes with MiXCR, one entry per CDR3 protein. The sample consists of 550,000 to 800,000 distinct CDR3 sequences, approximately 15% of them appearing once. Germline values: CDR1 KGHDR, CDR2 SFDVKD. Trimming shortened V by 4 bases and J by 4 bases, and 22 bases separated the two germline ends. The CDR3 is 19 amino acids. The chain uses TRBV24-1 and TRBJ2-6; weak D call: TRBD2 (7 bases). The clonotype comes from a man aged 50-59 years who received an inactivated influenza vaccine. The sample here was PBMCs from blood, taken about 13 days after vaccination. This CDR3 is CATSDSLRGGALGANVLTF. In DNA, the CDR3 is TGTGCCACCAGTGACTCGTTGCGTGGGGGGGCGCTCGGGGCCAACGTCCTGACTTTC.